The T cell receptor beta chain described here comes from a study of graft-versus-host responses after intestinal transplantation. Generated by immunoSEQ multiplex PCR, the TCRdb table keeps only in-frame clones and is missing some. Of about 110,000 clones detected, around 90% appear once; the ten largest clones hold roughly 0.71%. General study points: There was an association between peak levels of circulating GvH clones and early post-transplant HvG declines.

Regarding this clone: Its cognate antigen is unknown.

J lost 6 bases, V lost 3 bases, and 2 bases had no gene match. The CDR3 spans 13 residues. Germline CDR1 reads MGHRA; CDR2 reads YSYEKL. The genes are TRBV4-1 and TRBJ2-1, with 7 nucleotides matching TRBD2. The sequencing used unstimulated CD4+ T cells sorted from spleen or lymph node cells, collected before transplant. This clonotype originated in a human donor who was the organ donor for an intestinal transplant. This chain's CDR3 is CASSQGGGNEQFF. CDR3 in DNA: TGCGCCAGCAGCCAGGGGGGGGGCAATGAGCAGTTCTTC.